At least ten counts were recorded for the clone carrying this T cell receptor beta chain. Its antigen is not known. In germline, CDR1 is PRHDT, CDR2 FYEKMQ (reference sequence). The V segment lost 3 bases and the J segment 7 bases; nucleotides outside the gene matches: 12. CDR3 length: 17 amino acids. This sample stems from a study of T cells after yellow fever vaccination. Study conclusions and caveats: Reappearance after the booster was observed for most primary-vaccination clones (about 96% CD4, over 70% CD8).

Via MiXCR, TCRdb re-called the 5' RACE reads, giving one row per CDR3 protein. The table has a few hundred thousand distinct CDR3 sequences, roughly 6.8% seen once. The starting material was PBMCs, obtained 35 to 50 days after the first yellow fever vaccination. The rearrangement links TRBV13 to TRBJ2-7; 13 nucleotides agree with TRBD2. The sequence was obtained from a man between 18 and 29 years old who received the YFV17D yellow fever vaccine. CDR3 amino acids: CASSFGPPGLAGREQYF. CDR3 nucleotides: TGTGCCAGCAGCTTCGGCCCTCCGGGACTAGCGGGGAGGGAGCAGTACTTC.